This T cell receptor (beta chain) originates from a study of blood T cell repertoires in COVID-19. Study in general: T cells, B-cell-depleted T cells, or PBMCs supplied cDNA or gDNA.

Germline assignment: CDR1 SGHNT and CDR2 YENEEA. V was pared by 5 bases and J by 4 bases, with 8 bases of the junction left unmatched. This CDR3 has 16 residues. The data were produced by immunoSEQ multiplex PCR, yet TCRdb's version contains in-frame clones alone and is incomplete. Found here are fewer than 60,000 clones, under 90% of them singletons; the top ten hold over 10%. This clonotype was obtained from a woman of 80 years or more with acute or convalescent COVID-19. The sample was peripheral blood. The gene calls are TRBV11-3 and TRBJ2-2, with 9 bases aligning to TRBD1. This chain's CDR3 is CASSLGGTGTTGELFF. The CDR3 DNA follows: TGTGCCAGCAGCCTGGGTGGGACAGGGACCACCGGGGAGCTGTTTTTT.